What follows are 6 T cell receptor beta chains derived from one specimen sequenced in a study of blood T cell repertoires in COVID-19. TCRdb keeps only in-frame clones here, not all; method: immunoSEQ multiplex PCR. This table has more than 11,000 clones, 80% to 90% appearing once. The source material was peripheral blood. Receptors originate from a man aged 50 to 60 with active COVID-19.

V gene TRBV7-2 combines with J gene TRBJ1-4, with D tentatively TRBD1 (6 bases). V was clipped by 5 bases and J by 8 bases, with 18 bases between them. The length of the CDR3 is 15 residues. Germline CDR1 SGHTA, CDR2 FQGNSA. CDR3 sequence: CASSPAPGVGEKLFF. The CDR3, as DNA: TGTGCCAGCAGCCCAGCCCCAGGGGTTGGGGAAAAACTGTTTTTT.

V gene TRBV27 combines with J gene TRBJ2-1; D remains ambiguous. V shed 2 bases and J shed 0 bases, with 8 bases lying between them. Germline CDR1 reads MNHEY; CDR2 reads SMNVEV (reference sequence). This CDR3 spans 15 amino acids. The CDR3, as DNA: TGTGCCAGCAGTTTAGGTCGTAGCTCCTACAATGAGCAGTTCTTC. It codes for CASSLGRSSYNEQFF.

The J gene is TRBJ1-5, the V gene TRBV12-3 or TRBV12-4; 9 nucleotides agree with TRBD1. Losses at the gene ends were 3 bases for V and 7 bases for J; bases not matched to a gene: 1. The CDR3 consists of 13 residues. The CDR3 sequence: CASSLTGGQPQHF. The CDR3 DNA reads TGTGCCAGCAGTTTGACAGGGGGACAGCCCCAGCATTTT.

This chain connects TRBV19 to TRBJ2-2; D perhaps matches TRBD2 (6 bases). Germline V gene sequence: CDR1 LNHDA, CDR2 SQIVND (reference sequence). CDR3 length equals 14 residues. V lost 7 bases and J 5 bases, leaving 14 bases between the germline ends. In DNA, the CDR3 is TGTGCCAGTACCGGGGGAGTAAGAACCGGGGAGCTGTTTTTT. Protein product: CASTGGVRTGELFF.

The rearrangement links TRBV19 to TRBJ2-7; D gene unclear. Germline V gene lookup returns CDR1 LNHDA and CDR2 SQIVND (reference sequence). The length of the CDR3 is 12 residues. V lost 2 bases to trimming and J lost 2 bases, with 4 bases between them. CDR3 DNA: TGTGCCAGTAGTATAAACACCTACGAGCAGTACTTC. Protein product: CASSINTYEQYF.

The chain couples TRBV29-1 to TRBJ2-5, with D possibly being TRBD1 (6 bases). V was trimmed by 6 bases and J by 3 bases, leaving 17 bases between them. CDR1 is SQVTM and CDR2 is ANQGSEA in the germline V gene. The CDR3 has 14 residues. Here the CDR3 reads CSVGWGHGEETQYF. CDR3 nucleotide sequence: TGCAGCGTGGGCTGGGGACACGGAGAAGAGACCCAGTACTTC. Full variable domain (outside the CDR3, taken from reference TRBV29-1 and TRBJ2-5): SAVISQKPSRDICQRGTSLTIQCQVDSQVTMMFWYRQQPGQSLTLIATANQGSEATYESGFVIDKFPISRPNLTFSTLTVSNMSPEDSSIYLCSVGWGHGEETQYFGPGTRLLVL.